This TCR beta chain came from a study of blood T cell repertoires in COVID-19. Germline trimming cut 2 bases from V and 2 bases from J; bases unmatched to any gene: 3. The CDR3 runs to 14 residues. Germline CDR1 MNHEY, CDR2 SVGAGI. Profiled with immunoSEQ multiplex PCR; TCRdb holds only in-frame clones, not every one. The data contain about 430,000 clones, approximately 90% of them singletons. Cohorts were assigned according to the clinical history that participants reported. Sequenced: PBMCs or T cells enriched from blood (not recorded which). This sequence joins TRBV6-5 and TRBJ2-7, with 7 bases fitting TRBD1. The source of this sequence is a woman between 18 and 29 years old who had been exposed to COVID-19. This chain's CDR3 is CASSYRDRPYEQYF. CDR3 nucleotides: TGTGCCAGCAGTTACAGGGACAGACCCTACGAGCAGTACTTC.